A single count supports the clone carrying this T cell receptor beta chain. CDR3 size: 16 residues. The V segment lost 1 base and the J segment 1 base; nucleotides outside the gene matches: 4. From germline, CDR1 is SQVTM and CDR2 ANQGSEA. The data are from a study of shared clonotypes between healthy human individuals. Study-level background: Each donor had three CD4 naive, three CD4 memory, two CD8 naive and one CD8 memory plate.

In the naive CD8 group, cells lacked CD45RO and were positively selected for CCR7, so terminally differentiated effector memory CD45RA+ cells were left out. Everyone who donated was a Caucasian adult who lived in Nashville, Tennessee. Using about 220 ng DNA, some 30,000 T cell genomes, the sorted-subset replicate PCRs were run. Sequenced by immunoSEQ multiplex PCR; TCRdb stores in-frame clones only, minus some. There are about 1.9 million clones in the sample; about 93% occur only once, and about 1.6% lies in the top ten. The source of this sequence is a man in his late teens or twenties in good health. Some clones in this sample may be carry-over from other donors' samples. J is TRBJ2-1 and V is TRBV29-1; TRBD1 matches at 10 bases. The sequencing sample was made of naive CD8+ T cells from PBMCs. As DNA, the CDR3 is TGCAGCGTTGAAGTGGTGGGACAGGGGTCCTACAATGAGCAGTTCTTC. It codes for CSVEVVGQGSYNEQFF.